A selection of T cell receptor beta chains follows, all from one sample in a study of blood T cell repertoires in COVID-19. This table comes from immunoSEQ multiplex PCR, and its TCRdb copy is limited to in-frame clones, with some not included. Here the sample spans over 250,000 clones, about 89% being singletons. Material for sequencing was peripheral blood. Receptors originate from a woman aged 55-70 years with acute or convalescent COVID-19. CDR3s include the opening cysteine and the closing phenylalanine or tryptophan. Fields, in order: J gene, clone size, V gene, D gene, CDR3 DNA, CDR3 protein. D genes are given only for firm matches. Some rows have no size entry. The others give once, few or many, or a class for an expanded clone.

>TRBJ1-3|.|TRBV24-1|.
TGTGCCACCAGTGACACCAGGGGTCCTGGAAACACCATATATTTT
CATSDTRGPGNTIYF
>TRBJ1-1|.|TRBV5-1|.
TGCGCCAGCAGCTGGGAAACAGGGCAGGGGAGCGCTGAAGCTTTCTTT
CASSWETGQGSAEAFF
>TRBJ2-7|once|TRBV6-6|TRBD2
TGTGCCAGCAGTTACCTCGCTAGCGGCTACGAGCAGTACTTC
CASSYLASGYEQYF
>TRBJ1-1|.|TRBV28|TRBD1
TGTGCCAGCAGTTCGACAGGGGAGGGGACTGAAGCTTTCTTT
CASSSTGEGTEAFF
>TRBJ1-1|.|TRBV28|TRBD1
TGTGCCAGCAGTTCAGGGGGCGGAGTCACTGAAGCTTTCTTT
CASSSGGGVTEAFF
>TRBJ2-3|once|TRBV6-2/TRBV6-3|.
TGTGCCAGCAGCCTTCGACAGAGCACAGATACGCAGTATTTT
CASSLRQSTDTQYF
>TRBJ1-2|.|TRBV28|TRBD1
TGTGCCAGCAGATTTAGGGGGCGAACTGGCTACACCTTC
CASRFRGRTGYTF
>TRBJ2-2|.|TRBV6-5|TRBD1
TGTGCCAGCAGTTTTCGGGGACAGGTCAACACCGGGGAGCTGTTTTTT
CASSFRGQVNTGELFF
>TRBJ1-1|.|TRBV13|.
TGTGCCAGCCAGTGGGAGGGTCGGACTGAAGCTTTCTTT
CASQWEGRTEAFF
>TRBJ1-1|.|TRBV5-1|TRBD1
TGCGCCAGCAGCCTCCGGGACAGGGGAGACACTGAAGCTTTCTTT
CASSLRDRGDTEAFF
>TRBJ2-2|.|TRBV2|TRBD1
TGTGCCAGCAGGAGCCGGACAGGTGCGAACACCGGGGAGCTGTTTTTT
CASRSRTGANTGELFF
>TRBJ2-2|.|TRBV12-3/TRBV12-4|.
TGTGCCAGCAGTACTAGATCCACCGGGGAGCTGTTTTTT
CASSTRSTGELFF
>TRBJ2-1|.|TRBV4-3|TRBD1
TGCGCCAGCAGCCAGGCTCGACAGGGGGTAAACAATGAGCAGTTCTTC
CASSQARQGVNNEQFF
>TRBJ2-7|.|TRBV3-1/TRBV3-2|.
TGTGCCAGCAGCCAAGACGGGAGCTCCTACGAGCAGTACTTC
CASSQDGSSYEQYF
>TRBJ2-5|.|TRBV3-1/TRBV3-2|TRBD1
TGTGCCAGCAGCCAAGTGTGGACAGGGGGGGAGACCCAGTACTTC
CASSQVWTGGETQYF
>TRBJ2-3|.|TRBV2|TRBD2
TGTGCCAGCAGTGAAGTTTCGGGGGGGGGAGATACGCAGTATTTT
CASSEVSGGGDTQYF
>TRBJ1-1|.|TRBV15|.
TGTGCCACCAGCCCAGACCCGGGAAACACTGAAGCTTTCTTT
CATSPDPGNTEAFF
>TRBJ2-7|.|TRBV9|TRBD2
TGTGCCAGCAGCCCCGAGGGAGGGAGAGAGTACGAGCAGTACTTC
CASSPEGGREYEQYF
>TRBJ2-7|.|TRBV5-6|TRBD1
TGTGCCAGCAGCCCTAGGGGGCTCCTCTCCTACGAGCAGTACTTC
CASSPRGLLSYEQYF
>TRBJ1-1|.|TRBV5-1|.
TGCGCCAGCAGCTTCGACGGGTACACTGAAGCTTTCTTT
CASSFDGYTEAFF
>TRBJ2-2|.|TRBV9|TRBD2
TGTGCCAGCACCCCTTGGGCTAGCGGGAGTTCGAACACCGGGGAGCTGTTTTTT
CASTPWASGSSNTGELFF
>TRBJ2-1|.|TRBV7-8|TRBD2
TGTGCCAGCAGCCCCAGACTAGCGGAAGACTCCTACAATGAGCAGTTCTTC
CASSPRLAEDSYNEQFF
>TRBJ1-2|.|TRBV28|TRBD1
TGTGCCAGCAGTTTAAGTCCAGGGGGCTATGGCTACACCTTC
CASSLSPGGYGYTF
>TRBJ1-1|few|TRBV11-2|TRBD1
TGTGCCAGCAGCCTAAACAGGGGTGGGAGTTGGGGTAGAACTGAAGCTTTCTTT
CASSLNRGGSWGRTEAFF
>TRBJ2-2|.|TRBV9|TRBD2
TGTGCCAGCAGCGCGCAGGGACTAACAAACACCGGGGAGCTGTTTTTT
CASSAQGLTNTGELFF
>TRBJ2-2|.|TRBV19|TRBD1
TGTGCCACCGGACAGGGGGCGGTCACCGGGGAGCTGTTTTTT
CATGQGAVTGELFF
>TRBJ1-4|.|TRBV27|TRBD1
TGTGCCAGCAGTTTACAGACAGGGGGTTTTGGGAATGAAAAACTGTTTTTT
CASSLQTGGFGNEKLFF
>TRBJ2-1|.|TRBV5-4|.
TGTGCCAGCAGCTTGGCCCGCAGGGAGCAGTTCTTC
CASSLARREQFF
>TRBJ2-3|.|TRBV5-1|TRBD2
TGCGCCAGCAGCCACCAGCGGGGGCCTACAGATACGCAGTATTTT
CASSHQRGPTDTQYF
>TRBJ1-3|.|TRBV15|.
TGTGCCACCAGCAGAGATTACCAGGGATTGGCTGGAAACACCATATATTTT
CATSRDYQGLAGNTIYF
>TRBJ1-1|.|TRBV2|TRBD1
TGTGCCAGCAGCAAACAGGGGGGCGGTGAAGCTTTCTTT
CASSKQGGGEAFF
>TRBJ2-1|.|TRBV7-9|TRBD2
TGTGCCAGCAGCTTAGAATTAGCGGGAGGGCCGGGGCAGTTCTTC
CASSLELAGGPGQFF
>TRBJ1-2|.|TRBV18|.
TGTGCCAGCTCACCACCGAGTATGCCCTATGGCTACACCTTC
CASSPPSMPYGYTF
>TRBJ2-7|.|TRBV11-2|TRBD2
TGTGCCAGCAGCTTAGACGGGACTAGCGGCAAGTTCTCCTACGAGCAGTACTTC
CASSLDGTSGKFSYEQYF
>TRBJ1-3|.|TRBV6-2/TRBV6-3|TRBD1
TGTGCCAGCAGTACCTGGGACAGGGCCCGCTTTGGAAACACCATATATTTT
CASSTWDRARFGNTIYF
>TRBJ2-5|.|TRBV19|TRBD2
TGTGCCAGTAGTATAGTGGGGAGCGGGAGACAGGAGACCCAGTACTTC
CASSIVGSGRQETQYF
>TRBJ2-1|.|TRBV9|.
TGTGCCAGCAGCCCTACCTACAATGAGCAGTTCTTC
CASSPTYNEQFF